This is a list of T cell receptor beta chains from one sample in a study of HIV-infected patients and healthy controls. TCRdb itself ran the 5' RACE reads through MiXCR, one entry per CDR3 protein. Of approximately 9,600 distinct CDR3 sequences listed, around 4.9% are singletons. The material was blood, obtained before antiretroviral therapy. The receptors originated from an adult with HIV infection. The CDR3 runs from the conserved cysteine through the conserved F or W. A D gene is named only where the DNA matches it firmly. The size field is filled for only some rows; it gives once, few, many or a size class.

V gene	D gene	J gene	clone size	CDR3 DNA	CDR3 protein
TRBV6-2/TRBV6-3	-	TRBJ2-1	-	TGTGCCAGCAGTCCAGCGCCACTCTACAATGAGCAGTTTTTC	CASSPAPLYNEQFF
TRBV27	TRBD1	TRBJ2-2	medium-sized	TGTGCCAGCGGGGACATAGGACAGGCCTACACCGGGGAGCTGTTTTTT	CASGDIGQAYTGELFF
TRBV20-1	-	TRBJ2-3	medium-sized	TGCAGTGCTAGAGTTGCGCTTGGGACAGATACGCAGTATTTT	CSARVALGTDTQYF
TRBV7-9	-	TRBJ1-5	-	TGTGCCAGCAGCTCCGGTGAGGGAAATCAGCCCCAGCATTTT	CASSSGEGNQPQHF
TRBV28	TRBD1	TRBJ1-1	-	TGTGCCAGCAGTTTACCCCCCACAGGGGATTTCACTGAAGCTTTCTTT	CASSLPPTGDFTEAFF
TRBV28	-	TRBJ2-1	-	TGTGCCAGCCGACTTGGCGGGGGCTTCAATGAGCAGTTCTTC	CASRLGGGFNEQFF
TRBV6-5	-	TRBJ1-1	medium-sized	TGTGCCAGCAGTTCCCGCGACGGAAGGGCGCGCACTGAAGCTTTCTTT	CASSSRDGRARTEAFF
TRBV19	TRBD2	TRBJ2-7	few	TGTGCCAGTAGTTTAGCGGGAGCGACATACGAGCAGTACTTC	CASSLAGATYEQYF
TRBV27	TRBD2	TRBJ2-1	many	TGTGCCAGCAGTCCCAGCTGGGGGGTAGCGGGAGTTGGTGAGCAGTTCTTC	CASSPSWGVAGVGEQFF
TRBV5-1	TRBD2	TRBJ2-2	many	TGCGCCAGCAGCTTACCTAGCGGGAGCACCGGGGAGCTGTTTTTT	CASSLPSGSTGELFF
TRBV20-1	-	TRBJ2-7	many	TGCAGTGCTAGAGCACCTCAGGACCTCTCCTACGAGCAGTACTTC	CSARAPQDLSYEQYF
TRBV5-1	TRBD1	TRBJ2-7	many	TGCGCCAGCAGCCTTGGGGACAGCCACTCCTACGAGCAGTACTTC	CASSLGDSHSYEQYF
TRBV28	-	TRBJ1-1	many	TGTGCCAGCAGTTTCAGTGTGCACACTGAAGCTTTCTTT	CASSFSVHTEAFF
TRBV12-3/TRBV12-4	-	TRBJ2-6	many	TGTGCCAGCAGTTCCGGTGTCGCAGGGACTGGGGCCAACGTCCTGACTTTC	CASSSGVAGTGANVLTF
TRBV13	-	TRBJ2-5	many	TGTGCCAGCAGCTTATCTTCGACTGAAGAAGAGACCCAGTACTTC	CASSLSSTEEETQYF
TRBV29-1	TRBD1	TRBJ2-7	medium-sized	TGCAGCGTCGCTGGGGGGACAGGGGTGCCCTACGAGCAGTACTTC	CSVAGGTGVPYEQYF
TRBV5-1	-	TRBJ2-7	many	TGCGCCAGCAACCTCGGAGACGGCTCCTACGAGCAGTACTTC	CASNLGDGSYEQYF
TRBV19	TRBD2	TRBJ2-7	medium-sized	TGTGCCAGTAGCCCGGCGGGGGTAGGCTACGAGCAGTACTTC	CASSPAGVGYEQYF
TRBV29-1	-	TRBJ2-5	-	TGCAGCGTTGTGGGGGGAGGAGAGACCCAGTACTTC	CSVVGGGETQYF
TRBV3-1	-	TRBJ2-5	many	TGTGCCAGCAGGCTTACGGGGTTCCGAGAGACCCAGTACTTC	CASRLTGFRETQYF
TRBV29-1	TRBD2	TRBJ2-3	many	TGCAGCGTTGAATGGCTGGCGGGAGGATTCACAGATACGCAGTATTTT	CSVEWLAGGFTDTQYF
TRBV2	TRBD2	TRBJ2-1	-	TGTGCCAGCAGTGAAGGGACTAGCGGGAGGGGGGAGAATGAGCAGTTCTTC	CASSEGTSGRGENEQFF